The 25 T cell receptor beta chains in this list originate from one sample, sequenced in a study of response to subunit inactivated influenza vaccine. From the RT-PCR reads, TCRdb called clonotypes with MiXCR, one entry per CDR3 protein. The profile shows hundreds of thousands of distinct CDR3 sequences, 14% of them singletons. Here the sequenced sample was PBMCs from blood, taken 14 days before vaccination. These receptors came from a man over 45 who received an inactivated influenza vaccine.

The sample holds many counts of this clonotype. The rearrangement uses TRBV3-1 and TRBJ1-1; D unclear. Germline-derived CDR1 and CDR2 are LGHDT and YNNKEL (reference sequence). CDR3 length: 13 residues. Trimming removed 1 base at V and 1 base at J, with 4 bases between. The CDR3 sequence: CASSQVRNTEAFF. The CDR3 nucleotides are TGTGCCAGCAGCCAAGTTCGGAACACTGAAGCTTTCTTT.

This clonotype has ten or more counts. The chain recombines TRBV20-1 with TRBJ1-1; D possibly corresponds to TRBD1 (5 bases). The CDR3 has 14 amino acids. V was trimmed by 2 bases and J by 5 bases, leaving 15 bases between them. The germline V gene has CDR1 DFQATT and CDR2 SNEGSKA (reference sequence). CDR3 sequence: CSARLRGVWTEAFF. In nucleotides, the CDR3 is TGCAGTGCTAGACTCAGAGGGGTTTGGACTGAAGCTTTCTTT.

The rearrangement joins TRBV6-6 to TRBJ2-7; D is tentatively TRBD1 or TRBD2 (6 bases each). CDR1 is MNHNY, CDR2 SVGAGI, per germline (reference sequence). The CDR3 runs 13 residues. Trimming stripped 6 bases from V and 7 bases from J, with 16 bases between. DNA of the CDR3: TGTGCCAGCAGAAAGGAGGGGGTAGGGGAGCAGTACTTC. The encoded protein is CASRKEGVGEQYF.

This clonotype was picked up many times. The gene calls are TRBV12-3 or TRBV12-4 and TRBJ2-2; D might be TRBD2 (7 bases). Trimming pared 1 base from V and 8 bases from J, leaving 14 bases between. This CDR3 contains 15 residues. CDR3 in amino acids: CASSLGGGTPGELFF. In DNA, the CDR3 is TGTGCCAGCAGTTTAGGCGGGGGCACCCCGGGGGAGCTGTTTTTT.

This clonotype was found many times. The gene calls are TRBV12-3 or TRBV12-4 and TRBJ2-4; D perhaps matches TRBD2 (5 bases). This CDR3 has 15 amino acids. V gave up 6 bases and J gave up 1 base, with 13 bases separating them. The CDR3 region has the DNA TGTGCCAGCAGCTTTCGAGGGCTCGCCAAAAACATTCAGTACTTC. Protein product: CASSFRGLAKNIQYF.

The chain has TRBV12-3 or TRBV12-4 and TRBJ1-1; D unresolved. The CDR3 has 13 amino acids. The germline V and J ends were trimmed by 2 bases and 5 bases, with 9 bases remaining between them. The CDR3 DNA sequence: TGTGCCAGCAGTTTAAACCGTCTAACTGAAGCTTTCTTT. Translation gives CASSLNRLTEAFF.

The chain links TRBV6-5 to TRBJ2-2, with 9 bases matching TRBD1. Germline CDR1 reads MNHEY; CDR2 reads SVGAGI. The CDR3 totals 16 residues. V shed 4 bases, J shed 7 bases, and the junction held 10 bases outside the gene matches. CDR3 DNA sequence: TGTGCCAGCAGTTCGGACAGGGGAATTTTCCACGGGGAGCTGTTTTTT. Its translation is CASSSDRGIFHGELFF.

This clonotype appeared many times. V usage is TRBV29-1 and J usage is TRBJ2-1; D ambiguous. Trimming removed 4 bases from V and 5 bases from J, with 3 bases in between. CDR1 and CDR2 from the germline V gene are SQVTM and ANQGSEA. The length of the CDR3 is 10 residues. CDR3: CSVGNNEQFF. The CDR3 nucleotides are TGCAGCGTTGGAAACAATGAGCAGTTCTTC.

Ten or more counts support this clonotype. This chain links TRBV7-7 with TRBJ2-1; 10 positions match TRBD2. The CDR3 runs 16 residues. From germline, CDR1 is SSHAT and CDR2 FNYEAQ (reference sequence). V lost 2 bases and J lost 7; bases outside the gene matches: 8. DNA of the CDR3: TGTGCCAGCAGCTTAAACAAGCGGGAGGGCCTAAATGAGCAGTTCTTC. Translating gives CASSLNKREGLNEQFF.

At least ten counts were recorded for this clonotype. CDR3 loop: CASSLFSGQETQYF. CDR3 bases: TGTGCCAGCAGTTTATTTAGTGGGCAAGAGACCCAGTACTTC. The J gene is TRBJ2-5, the V gene TRBV27; D ambiguous. The CDR3 spans 14 residues. Per germline, CDR1 MNHEY and CDR2 SMNVEV (reference sequence). V was shortened by 1 base and J by 2 bases, with 8 bases between the two germline ends.

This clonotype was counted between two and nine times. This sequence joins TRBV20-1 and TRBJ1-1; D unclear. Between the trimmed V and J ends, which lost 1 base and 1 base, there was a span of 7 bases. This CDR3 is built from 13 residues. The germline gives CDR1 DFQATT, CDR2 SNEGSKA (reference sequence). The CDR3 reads CSARAVRNTEAFF. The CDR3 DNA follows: TGCAGTGCTAGAGCCGTCCGGAACACTGAAGCTTTCTTT.

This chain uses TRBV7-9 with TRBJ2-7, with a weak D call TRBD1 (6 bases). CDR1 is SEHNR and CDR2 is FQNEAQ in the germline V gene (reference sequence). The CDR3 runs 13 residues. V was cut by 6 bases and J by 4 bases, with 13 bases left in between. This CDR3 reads CASRPRQAYEQYF. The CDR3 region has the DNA TGTGCCAGCAGACCTCGACAGGCATACGAGCAGTACTTC.

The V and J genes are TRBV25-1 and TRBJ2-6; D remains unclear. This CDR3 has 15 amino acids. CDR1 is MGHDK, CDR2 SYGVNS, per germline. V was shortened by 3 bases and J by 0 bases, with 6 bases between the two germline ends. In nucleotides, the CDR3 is TGTGCCAGCAGTGATACCAACTCTGGGGCCAACGTCCTGACTTTC. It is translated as CASSDTNSGANVLTF.

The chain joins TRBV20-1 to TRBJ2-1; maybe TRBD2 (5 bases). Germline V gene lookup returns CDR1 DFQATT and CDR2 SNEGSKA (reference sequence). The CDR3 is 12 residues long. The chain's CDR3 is CSPGLGNNEQFF. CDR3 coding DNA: TGCAGCCCTGGACTGGGAAACAATGAGCAGTTCTTC.

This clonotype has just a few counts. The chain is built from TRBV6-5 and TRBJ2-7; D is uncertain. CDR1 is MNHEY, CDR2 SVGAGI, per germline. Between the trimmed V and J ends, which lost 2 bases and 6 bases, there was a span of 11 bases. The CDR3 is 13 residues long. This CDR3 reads CASSYRLAFEQYF. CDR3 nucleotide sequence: TGTGCCAGCAGTTACAGGCTGGCGTTCGAGCAGTACTTC.

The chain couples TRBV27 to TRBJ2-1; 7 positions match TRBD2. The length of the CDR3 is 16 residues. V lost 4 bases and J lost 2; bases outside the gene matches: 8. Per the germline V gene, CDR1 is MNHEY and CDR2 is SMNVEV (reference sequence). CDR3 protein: CASSYLTSVPYNEQFF. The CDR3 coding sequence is TGTGCCAGCAGTTATCTTACTAGCGTTCCCTACAATGAGCAGTTCTTC.

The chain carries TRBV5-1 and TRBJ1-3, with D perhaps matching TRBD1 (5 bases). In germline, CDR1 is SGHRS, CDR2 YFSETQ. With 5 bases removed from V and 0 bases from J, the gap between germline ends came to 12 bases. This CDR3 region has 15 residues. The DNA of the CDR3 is TGCGCCAGCAGTCAGCGGGGGGACTCTGGAAACACCATATATTTT. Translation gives CASSQRGDSGNTIYF.

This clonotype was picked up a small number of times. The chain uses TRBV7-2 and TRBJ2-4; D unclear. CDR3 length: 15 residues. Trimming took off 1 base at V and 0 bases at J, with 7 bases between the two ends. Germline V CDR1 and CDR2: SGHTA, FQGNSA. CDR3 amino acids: CASSLGSVAKNIQYF. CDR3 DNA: TGTGCCAGCAGCTTAGGGTCTGTAGCCAAAAACATTCAGTACTTC.

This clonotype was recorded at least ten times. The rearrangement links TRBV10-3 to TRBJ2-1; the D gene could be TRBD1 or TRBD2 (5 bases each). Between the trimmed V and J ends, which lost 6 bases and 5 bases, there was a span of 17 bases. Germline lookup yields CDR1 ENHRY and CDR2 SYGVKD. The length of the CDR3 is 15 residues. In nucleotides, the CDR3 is TGTGCCATCAGCACGGAATCCGGGACGCACAATGAGCAGTTCTTC. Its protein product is CAISTESGTHNEQFF.

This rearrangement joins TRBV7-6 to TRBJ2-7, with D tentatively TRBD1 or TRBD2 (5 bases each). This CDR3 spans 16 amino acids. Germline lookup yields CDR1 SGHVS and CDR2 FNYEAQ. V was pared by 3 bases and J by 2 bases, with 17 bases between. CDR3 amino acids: CASSLETGTVAYEQYF. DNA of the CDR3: TGTGCCAGCAGCTTGGAAACCGGGACGGTCGCCTACGAGCAGTACTTC. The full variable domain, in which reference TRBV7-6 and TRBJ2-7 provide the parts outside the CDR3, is GAGVSQSPRYKVTKRGQDVALRCDPISGHVSLYWYRQALGQGPEFLTYFNYEAQQDKSGLPNDRFSAERPEGSISTLTIQRTEQRDSAMYRCASSLETGTVAYEQYFGPGTRLTVT.

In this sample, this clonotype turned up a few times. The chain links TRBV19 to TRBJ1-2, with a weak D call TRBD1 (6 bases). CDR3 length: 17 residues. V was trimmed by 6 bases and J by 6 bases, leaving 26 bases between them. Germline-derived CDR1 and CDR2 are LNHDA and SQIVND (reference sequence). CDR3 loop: CASRLAARPGQRNGYTF. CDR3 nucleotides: TGTGCCAGTAGATTGGCTGCGCGACCGGGACAAAGAAATGGCTACACCTTC.

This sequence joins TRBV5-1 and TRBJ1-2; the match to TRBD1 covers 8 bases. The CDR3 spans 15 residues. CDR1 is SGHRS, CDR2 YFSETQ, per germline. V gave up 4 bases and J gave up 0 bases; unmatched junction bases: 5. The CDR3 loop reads CASSIGTGANYGYTF. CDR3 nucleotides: TGCGCCAGCAGCATTGGGACAGGAGCTAACTATGGCTACACCTTC.

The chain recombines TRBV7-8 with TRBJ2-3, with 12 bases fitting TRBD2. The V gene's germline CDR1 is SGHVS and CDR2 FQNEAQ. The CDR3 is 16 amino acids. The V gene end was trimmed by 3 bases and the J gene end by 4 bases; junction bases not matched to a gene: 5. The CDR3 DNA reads TGTGCCAGCAGCTTGACTAGCGGGAGTCCCCCAGATACGCAGTATTTT. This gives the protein CASSLTSGSPPDTQYF.

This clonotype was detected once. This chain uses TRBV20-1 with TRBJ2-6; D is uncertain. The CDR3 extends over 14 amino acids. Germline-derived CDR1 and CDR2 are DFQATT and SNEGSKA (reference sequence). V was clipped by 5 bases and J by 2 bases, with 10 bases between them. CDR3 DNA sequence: TGCAGTGCTCTCCCTATGGCTGGGGCCAACGTCCTGACTTTC. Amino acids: CSALPMAGANVLTF.

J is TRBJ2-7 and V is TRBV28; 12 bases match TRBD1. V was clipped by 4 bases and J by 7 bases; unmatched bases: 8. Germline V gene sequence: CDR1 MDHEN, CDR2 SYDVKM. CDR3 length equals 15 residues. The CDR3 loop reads CASSSPGQGAREQYF. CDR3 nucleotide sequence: TGTGCCAGCAGTTCTCCGGGACAGGGGGCGCGAGAGCAGTACTTC.